Listed here are 16 T cell receptor beta chains from one sample, sequenced in a study of T-cell reconstitution after alpha-beta-depleted transplantation in children. Preparation of the TCRbeta library used unique molecular identifiers. TCRdb redid the calling of the PCR reads with MiXCR, one entry per CDR3 protein. The data show 400,000 to 500,000 distinct CDR3 sequences, around 9.9% seen once. The sample was PBMCs from the stem cell graft donor, taken from the stem cell graft. The receptors here all came from a human donor who donated a stem cell graft to a child with acute myeloid leukemia.

The J gene is TRBJ2-7, the V gene TRBV10-3; D may be TRBD2 (6 bases). The CDR3 contains 13 residues. Germline V gene lookup returns CDR1 ENHRY and CDR2 SYGVKD. The ends were cut back, 11 bases at V and 6 bases at J, with 20 bases in the middle. CDR3 amino acids: CAGGGLGGGEQYF. The CDR3 DNA follows: TGTGCCGGCGGAGGGCTCGGAGGAGGCGAGCAGTACTTC.

This clonotype was found a few times. V is TRBV12-3 or TRBV12-4 and J is TRBJ1-1; no reliable D call. The ends were cut back, 2 bases at V and 6 bases at J, with 10 bases in the middle. The CDR3 consists of 13 residues. CDR3 loop: CASSLPGFPEAFF. Here the CDR3 DNA reads TGTGCCAGCAGTTTACCCGGGTTCCCTGAAGCTTTCTTT.

This clonotype was counted a few times. CDR3: CAWSVGLAVFSYEQYF. CDR3 DNA sequence: TGTGCCTGGAGTGTGGGACTAGCGGTGTTCTCCTACGAGCAGTACTTC. The chain joins TRBV30 to TRBJ2-7; 11 bases match TRBD2. The V and J ends lost 0 bases and 0 bases, in that order; junction bases with no gene match: 4. This CDR3 is 16 amino acids long. Germline loops: CDR1 GTSNPN, CDR2 SVGIG (reference sequence).

As DNA, the CDR3 is TGCAGTGCTAAAACCTCGGCCCCGGAGCAGTTCTTC. It encodes CSAKTSAPEQFF. The chain carries TRBV20-1 and TRBJ2-1; D not certain. The CDR3 is 12 amino acids. The germline CDR1 and CDR2 sequences are DFQATT and SNEGSKA (reference sequence). The V and J ends lost 4 bases and 10 bases respectively, with 14 bases between them.

This clonotype was detected many times. The V and J genes are TRBV20-1 and TRBJ2-4, with 8 bases that match TRBD2. The CDR3 totals 15 residues. Germline lookup yields CDR1 DFQATT and CDR2 SNEGSKA (reference sequence). V lost 0 bases to trimming and J lost 8 bases; unmatched junction nucleotides: 9. Here the CDR3 DNA reads TGCAGTGCTAGAGATCAATGGGCGGGAGGAGACATTCAGTACTTC. Translation gives CSARDQWAGGDIQYF.

The chain couples TRBV7-9 to TRBJ2-7; 7 bases fit TRBD2. The CDR3 extends over 13 amino acids. The J segment lost 6 bases and the V segment lost 1 base, leaving 3 bases of the junction unmatched. Germline CDR1 and CDR2: SEHNR and FQNEAQ (reference sequence). CDR3 DNA: TGTGCCAGCAGCTTAGAACTAGCGCTCGAGCAGTACTTC. Translation gives CASSLELALEQYF.

The rearrangement uses TRBV7-8 and TRBJ1-4; TRBD1 agrees at 7 bases. Losses at the gene ends were 2 bases for V and 3 bases for J; bases not matched to a gene: 3. The CDR3 runs 15 residues. In germline, CDR1 is SGHVS, CDR2 FQNEAQ. Written as DNA, the CDR3 is TGTGCCAGCAGCTTATTTGGGACAGCTAATGAAAAACTGTTTTTT. Its protein is CASSLFGTANEKLFF.

This clonotype was detected only a few times. This chain connects TRBV5-1 to TRBJ1-1, with TRBD1 as a possible D gene (6 bases). The CDR3 has 14 residues. Trimming removed 2 bases from V and 3 bases from J, with 11 bases in between. Germline V gene sequence: CDR1 SGHRS, CDR2 YFSETQ. CDR3 sequence: CASSFTGPDTEAFF. CDR3 DNA sequence: TGCGCCAGCAGCTTCACAGGGCCGGACACTGAAGCTTTCTTT.

This clonotype was seen at least ten times. This rearrangement joins TRBV28 to TRBJ2-3; D may be TRBD2 (6 bases). The V end was cut by 6 bases, the J end by 2 bases, with 18 bases between. The CDR3 has 16 amino acids. CDR1 and CDR2 (germline): MDHEN, SYDVKM. The CDR3 DNA sequence: TGTGCCAGCAGCCGTCGGGACTGGGCGAACACAGATACGCAGTATTTT. This translates into CASSRRDWANTDTQYF.

V is TRBV4-1 and J is TRBJ2-3, with 10 bases that match TRBD2. The J segment lost 2 bases and the V segment lost 1 base, leaving 3 bases of the junction unmatched. Germline CDR1 MGHRA, CDR2 YSYEKL. CDR3 length: 16 amino acids. CDR3 protein: CASSQGAGGVTDTQYF. CDR3 nucleotides: TGCGCCAGCAGCCAAGGAGCGGGGGGGGTCACAGATACGCAGTATTTT.

This clonotype showed up just a few times. This chain links TRBV6-2 or TRBV6-3 with TRBJ2-3; possibly TRBD2 for D (6 bases). The germline V gene has CDR1 MNHEY and CDR2 SVGEGT. CDR3 length: 18 amino acids. Trimming shortened V by 3 bases and J by 2 bases, and 21 bases separated the two germline ends. The CDR3 reads CASSYDPRMAGHTDTQYF. In DNA form, the CDR3 reads TGTGCCAGCAGTTATGACCCTCGAATGGCGGGGCACACAGATACGCAGTATTTT.

The chain couples TRBV21-1 to TRBJ2-1; the DNA was not used to check the table's D call, TRBD2. TRBV21-1 is described as a pseudogene. CDR3 length equals 14 residues. The CDR3 DNA sequence: TGTGCCAGCAGCAAAGAGACTAGCGGGACTGAGCAGTTCTTC. Its translation: CASSKETSGTEQFF.

This chain uses TRBV5-8 with TRBJ1-5; D gene uncertain. CDR3 length: 13 amino acids. V was cut by 6 bases and J by 0 bases, with 7 bases left in between. Germline V gene sequence: CDR1 SGHTS, CDR2 YDEGEE. For the CDR3, the DNA is TGTGCCAGCACGGAATATAGCAATCAGCCCCAGCATTTT. It is translated as CASTEYSNQPQHF.

The table lists this clonotype with many counts. CDR3 loop: CSARPTSGTGGGTDTQYF. The CDR3, as DNA: TGCAGTGCCAGACCGACTAGCGGGACCGGGGGGGGCACAGATACGCAGTATTTT. V gene TRBV20-1 combines with J gene TRBJ2-3, with 11 positions matching TRBD2. The CDR3 sequence is 18 residues long. Trimming took 6 bases from V and 1 from J; bases not matched to a gene: 15. CDR1 is DFQATT, CDR2 SNEGSKA, per germline (reference sequence).

J is TRBJ1-2 and V is TRBV3-1, with TRBD1 as a possible D gene (6 bases). This CDR3 is built from 19 residues. CDR1 is LGHDT and CDR2 is YNNKEL in the germline V gene (reference sequence). V was cut by 5 bases and J by 0 bases, with 25 bases left in between. The CDR3 loop is CASSLRDKPGHPPNYGYTF. DNA for the CDR3: TGTGCCAGCAGCTTACGAGACAAACCGGGACACCCTCCTAACTATGGCTACACCTTC.

The rearrangement links TRBV14 to TRBJ2-1, with D possibly called TRBD1 or TRBD2 (5 bases each). The CDR3 spans 15 residues. The germline V gene has CDR1 SGHDN and CDR2 FVKESK. Deletions cut 1 base from V and 3 bases from J, with 10 bases between. In DNA form, the CDR3 reads TGTGCCAGCAGCCAAGTTTGGGGGAACTACAATGAGCAGTTCTTC. It encodes CASSQVWGNYNEQFF.